The source of this T cell receptor (beta chain) is a study of blood T cell repertoires in COVID-19. Study-wide background: Whether acute or convalescent, the COVID-19 samples came from the United States, Italy and Spain. The cDNA or gDNA used as material had been derived from T cells, B-cell-depleted T cells, or PBMCs.

CDR3 size: 14 residues. Germline CDR1 reads SNHLY; CDR2 reads FYNNEI. V lost 5 bases and J lost 9, with 14 bases in between. In the source study's methods: How many nucleated cells were present was estimated from reference gene primer amplification. Profiling relied on immunoSEQ multiplex PCR, and the TCRdb table lists in-frame clones only, not all of them. V and J calls and clone size are as listed in that table; D and trimming were resolved from the DNA. Counted here are tens of thousands of clones, around 90% occurring once; the ten biggest clones make up 7% to 9.5%. Sample: peripheral blood. This receptor was identified in a man aged 50 to 60 with active COVID-19. The chain combines TRBV2 with TRBJ1-6; possibly TRBD1 for D (5 bases). CDR3 sequence reads: CASSQAHQGSPLHF. The CDR3, as DNA: TGTGCCAGCAGTCAGGCCCACCAGGGTTCACCCCTCCACTTT.